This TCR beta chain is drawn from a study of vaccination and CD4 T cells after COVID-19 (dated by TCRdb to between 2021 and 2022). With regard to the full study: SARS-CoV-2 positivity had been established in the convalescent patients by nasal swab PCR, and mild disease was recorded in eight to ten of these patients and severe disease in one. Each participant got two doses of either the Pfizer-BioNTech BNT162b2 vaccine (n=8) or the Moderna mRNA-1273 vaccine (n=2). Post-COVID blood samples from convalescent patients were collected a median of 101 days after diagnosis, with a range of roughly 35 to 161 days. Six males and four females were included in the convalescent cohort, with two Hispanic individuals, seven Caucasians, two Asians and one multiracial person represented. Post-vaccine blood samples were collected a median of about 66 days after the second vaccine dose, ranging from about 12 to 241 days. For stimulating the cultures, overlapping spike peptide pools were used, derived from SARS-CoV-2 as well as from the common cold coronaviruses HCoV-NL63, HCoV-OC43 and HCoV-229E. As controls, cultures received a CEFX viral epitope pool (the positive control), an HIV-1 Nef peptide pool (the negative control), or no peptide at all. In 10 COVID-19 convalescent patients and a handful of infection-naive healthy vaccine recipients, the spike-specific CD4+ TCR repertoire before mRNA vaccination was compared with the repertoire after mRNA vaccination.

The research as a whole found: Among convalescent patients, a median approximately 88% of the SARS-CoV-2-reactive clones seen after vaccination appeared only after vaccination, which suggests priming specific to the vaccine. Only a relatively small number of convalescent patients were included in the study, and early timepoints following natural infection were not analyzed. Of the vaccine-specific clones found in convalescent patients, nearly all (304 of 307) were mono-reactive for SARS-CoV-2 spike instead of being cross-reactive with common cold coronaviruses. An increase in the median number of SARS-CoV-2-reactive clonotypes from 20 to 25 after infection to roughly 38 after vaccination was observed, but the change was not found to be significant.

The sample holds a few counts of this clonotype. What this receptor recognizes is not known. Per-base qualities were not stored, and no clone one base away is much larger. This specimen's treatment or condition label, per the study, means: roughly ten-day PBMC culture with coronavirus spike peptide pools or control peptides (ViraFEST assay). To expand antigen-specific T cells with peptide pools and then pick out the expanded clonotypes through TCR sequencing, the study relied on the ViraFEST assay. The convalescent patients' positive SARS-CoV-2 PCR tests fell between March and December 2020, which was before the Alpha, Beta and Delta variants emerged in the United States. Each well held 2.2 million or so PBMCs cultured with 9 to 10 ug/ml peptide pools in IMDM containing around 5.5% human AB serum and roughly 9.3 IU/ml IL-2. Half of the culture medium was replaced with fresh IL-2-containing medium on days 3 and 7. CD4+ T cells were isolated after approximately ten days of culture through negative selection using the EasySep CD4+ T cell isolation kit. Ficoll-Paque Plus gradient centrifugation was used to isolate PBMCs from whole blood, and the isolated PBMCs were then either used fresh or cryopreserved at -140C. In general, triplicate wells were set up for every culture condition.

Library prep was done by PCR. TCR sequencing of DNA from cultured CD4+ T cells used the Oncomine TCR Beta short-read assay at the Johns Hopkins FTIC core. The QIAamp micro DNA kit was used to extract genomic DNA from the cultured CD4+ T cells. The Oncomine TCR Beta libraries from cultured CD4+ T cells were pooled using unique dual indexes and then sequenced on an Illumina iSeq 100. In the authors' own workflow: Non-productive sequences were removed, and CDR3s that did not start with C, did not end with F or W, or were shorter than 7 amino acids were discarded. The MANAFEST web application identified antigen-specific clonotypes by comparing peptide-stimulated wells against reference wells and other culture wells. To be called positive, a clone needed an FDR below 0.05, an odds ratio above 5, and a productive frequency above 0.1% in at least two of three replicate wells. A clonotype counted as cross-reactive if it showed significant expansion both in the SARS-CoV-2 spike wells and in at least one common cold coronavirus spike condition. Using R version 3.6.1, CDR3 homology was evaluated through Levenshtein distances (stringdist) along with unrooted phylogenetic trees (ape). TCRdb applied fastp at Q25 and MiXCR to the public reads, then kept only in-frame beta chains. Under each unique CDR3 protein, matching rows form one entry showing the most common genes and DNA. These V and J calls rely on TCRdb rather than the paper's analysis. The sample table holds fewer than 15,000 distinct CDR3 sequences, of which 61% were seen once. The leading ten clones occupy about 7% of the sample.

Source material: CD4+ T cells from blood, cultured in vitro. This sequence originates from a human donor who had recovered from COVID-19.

The nucleotide sequence is given as TGTGCCAGGTCGGGGACTAGCGGGAGCCAAGAGACCCAGTACTTC. Its amino acids are CARSGTSGSQETQYF. Here the chain combines TRBV2 and TRBJ2-5, with 14 central nucleotides matching TRBD2. Trimming leaves V shorter by 9 bases and J shorter by 1 base, with the junction holding 4 bases beyond the gene matches. Per the germline V gene, SNHLY is the CDR1 and FYNNEI is the CDR2. The CDR3 runs 15 residues from the cysteine to the phenylalanine. This entry keeps only the CDR3 DNA: 45 bases, framed from base 1.